This T cell receptor beta chain was recovered during a study of blood T cell repertoires in COVID-19. Background on the study: Nucleic acid was either cDNA or gDNA, and it came from T cells, B-cell-depleted T cells, or PBMCs.

This CDR3 comprises 15 residues. V was cut by 6 bases and J by 3 bases, with 15 bases left in between. CDR1 LNHDA and CDR2 SQIVND come from the germline V gene (reference sequence). In the original processing: Researchers report that nucleated cell counts were estimated from reference gene primer amplification. Generated by immunoSEQ multiplex PCR, the TCRdb table keeps only in-frame clones and is missing some. That table furnishes V, J and clone size, whereas the DNA furnished D and trimming. The sample carries about 200,000 clones, over 70% recorded once. The receptor was isolated from an elderly woman with acute or convalescent COVID-19. Sequenced input: peripheral blood. The V call is TRBV19, the J call TRBJ1-5; D is possibly TRBD1 (6 bases). CDR3 sequence reads: CASRWGGLDNQPQHF. The CDR3, as DNA: TGTGCCAGTAGGTGGGGGGGGCTGGACAATCAGCCCCAGCATTTT.